The following is a T cell receptor beta chain sequence with its context. Its antigen is unknown. Per-nucleotide qualities are absent, and no much larger clonotype sits a single base away. Reading from cysteine to phenylalanine, the CDR3 counts 16 amino acids. Only the CDR3 DNA is retained, 48 bases long and in frame from the first base. Trimming takes 3 bases off V and 1 base off J; junction bases not matched to a gene: 5. From the germline V gene, CDR1 is SQVTM and CDR2 is ANQGSEA. This record comes from a study of T cells in Graves' hyperthyroidism and ophthalmopathy (dated by TCRdb to about 2019). With regard to the full study: Peripheral blood samples were taken at the time of initial diagnosis, prior to any treatment. A discovery cohort of about a hundred patients, approximately 45 with Graves' ophthalmopathy and approximately 55 with stable Graves' hyperthyroidism, was used to find distinguishing TCR V-J signatures. Prospective prediction of ophthalmopathy was tested in an independent validation cohort of some 20 hyperthyroidism patients and 17 patients who later progressed to ophthalmopathy. For training and testing, the 100 or so patients in the discovery cohort were randomly divided in a 7:3 ratio. The study also compared thyroid tissue and blood T-cell repertoires from five or six Graves' hyperthyroidism patients. Once sampling was done, hyperthyroidism patients were given methimazole at a starting dose of 30 mg daily, whereas ophthalmopathy patients were given high-dose intravenous methylprednisolone. The paper describes TCR Vbeta CDR3 sequencing of 135 peripheral blood samples, made up of under 50 ophthalmopathy patients, roughly 72 hyperthyroidism patients and around 17 progressor patients. Overall results and qualifications from the work: Most expanded thyroid clonotypes (frequency above 0.001) were also detected in blood, suggesting blood repertoires may reflect thyroid immune responses. No statistical method was used to set the sample size in advance, and investigators knew the group allocation. During validation, the model predicted progression to ophthalmopathy a median of about 6.3 months ahead of onset, with around 71% sensitivity and less than 85% specificity. In cross-validation, a model built on a 13 V-J signature told ophthalmopathy apart from stable hyperthyroidism with less than 90% sensitivity and around 81% specificity, and in testing the same model reached 80%/75%.

The TCR beta CDR3 regions were amplified from RNA transcripts. A first-round RT-PCR of the TCR CDR3 used the HTBI primer set with the Qiagen OneStep RT-PCR kit. The libraries were constructed in a second round of multiplex PCR and then size-selected and purified. The libraries were sequenced on an Illumina HiSeq2000 using paired-end 100 bp reads. On the study's bioinformatics: SOAPnuke was used to process the raw data, with reads discarded if the reads contained adapters or uncalled bases, had a mean Phred below 15, or lacked an exact constant-primer or identifier match. High-quality paired reads were merged using COPE v1.2.5, and each unique nucleotide sequence was defined as a clonotype. Clonotypes were aligned to IMGT TRBV, TRBD and TRBJ reference segments using MiTCR v1.1. The analysis included only V-J combinations with a frequency above 0.0001, which together covered 98% to 99.2% of the repertoires. The TCS score was defined as F50 (clonal expansion) divided by E x V (chaos), with BLOSUM62-based TCRdist calculated between CDR3 peptides within each V-J. Welch's t-statistics and random forest reduced roughly 530 V-J features to under 15, which were used in a naive Bayes classifier (R e1071). TCRdb reworked the public reads: Q25 trimming with fastp, MiXCR clone assembly, productive beta chains retained. Duplicate CDR3 protein sequences are folded into a single record with the most common DNA and genes. The V and J calls, along with clone size, are taken from TCRdb and not from the paper's own processing. For this sample the table gives approximately 420,000 distinct CDR3 sequences, of which under 15% were detected only once. The ten largest make up about 31% of the sample.

Stable Graves' hyperthyroidism was defined as no progression to ophthalmopathy during 18 months of follow-up. Hyperthyroidism patients were aged 18 to 65 years and newly diagnosed, with disease duration of less than 2 months. The study excluded patients with uncontrolled infections, other autoimmune diseases, pregnancy or lactation. Diagnoses were established on the basis of clinical symptoms, serum thyroxine and TRAb, thyroid ultrasound, and orbital computed tomography. Ficoll-Paque density gradient centrifugation was used to isolate PBMCs from approximately 10 ml of fresh peripheral blood. Trizol reagent was used to extract total RNA, and RNA quality was then checked on an Agilent 2100 Bioanalyzer.

What was sequenced was blood. The TCR sequence derives from a woman aged 25 to 39 with Graves' hyperthyroidism. Rearrangement joined TRBV29-1 to TRBJ2-1; TRBD2 lines up with 11 middle nucleotides. The DNA sequence reads TGCAGCGTTGAGCCGGGACTAGCGGATTCCTACAATGAGCAGTTCTTC. Protein translation: CSVEPGLADSYNEQFF.